This is a list of T cell receptor beta chains from one sample in a study of blood T cell repertoires in COVID-19. Generated by immunoSEQ multiplex PCR, the TCRdb table keeps only in-frame clones and is missing some. The table includes 160,000 or so clones, 80% to 90% detected once. The specimen sequenced was peripheral blood. Every receptor here comes from a woman aged 40 to 49 with acute or convalescent COVID-19. The CDR3 runs from the conserved cysteine through the conserved F or W. Fields, in order: clone size, V gene, D gene, J gene, CDR3 protein, CDR3 DNA. A D gene is named only where the DNA matches it firmly. Size values are once, few and many counts, or a class for expanded clones, and some rows have none.

>.|TRBV12-3/TRBV12-4|.|TRBJ1-2
CASSLTDYGYTF
TGTGCCAGCAGTTTGACAGATTATGGCTACACCTTC
>.|TRBV6-5|TRBD1|TRBJ1-4
CASSYGLGQGVEKLFF
TGTGCCAGCAGTTACGGGTTGGGTCAGGGGGTTGAAAAACTGTTTTTT
>.|TRBV30|TRBD2|TRBJ2-1
CAWSVLGGTNYNEQFF
TGTGCCTGGAGTGTACTCGGGGGGACCAACTACAATGAGCAGTTCTTC
>few|TRBV5-1|TRBD2|TRBJ2-7
CASSPRGSGEQYF
TGCGCCAGCAGCCCCCGAGGTAGCGGGGAGCAGTACTTC
>.|TRBV3-1/TRBV3-2|TRBD1|TRBJ2-1
CASSQDTGQGVQNEQFF
TGTGCCAGCAGCCAAGATACGGGACAGGGGGTTCAAAATGAGCAGTTCTTC
>.|TRBV3-1/TRBV3-2|TRBD1|TRBJ2-5
CASSQAGQGMGQETQYF
TGTGCCAGCAGCCAAGCTGGACAGGGGATGGGCCAAGAGACCCAGTACTTC
>.|TRBV30|TRBD2|TRBJ2-7
CAWSLAGGYEQYF
TGTGCCTGGAGCTTAGCGGGGGGCTACGAGCAGTACTTC
>.|TRBV18|.|TRBJ1-4
CASSPPDTSNEKLFF
TGTGCCAGCTCACCGCCGGACACAAGTAATGAAAAACTGTTTTTT
>.|TRBV19|TRBD2|TRBJ2-2
CASGMGGFPAGELFF
TGTGCCAGTGGGATGGGGGGGTTCCCGGCCGGGGAGCTGTTTTTT
>.|TRBV18|.|TRBJ1-6
CASSPGFGDSPLHF
TGTGCCAGCTCACCAGGGTTCGGGGATTCACCCCTCCACTTT
>.|TRBV2|TRBD1|TRBJ1-6
CASTTGVGSPLHF
TGTGCCAGCACAACAGGGGTTGGTTCACCCCTCCACTTT
>.|TRBV4-1|.|TRBJ1-1
CASSQDARLEAFF
TGCGCCAGCAGCCAAGACGCCAGACTTGAAGCTTTCTTT
>.|TRBV5-4|TRBD2|TRBJ2-3
CASSGTSGTGTDTQYF
TGTGCCAGCAGCGGGACTAGCGGGACCGGCACAGATACGCAGTATTTT
>.|TRBV3-1/TRBV3-2|TRBD1|TRBJ2-2
CASSQVYIRDRGVSTGELFF
TGTGCCAGCAGCCAAGTGTATATCCGGGACAGGGGTGTGAGCACCGGGGAGCTGTTTTTT
>few|TRBV6-4|.|TRBJ2-2
CASSDGGLNTGELFF
TGTGCCAGCAGTGACGGCGGTTTGAACACCGGGGAGCTGTTTTTT
>.|TRBV6-5|.|TRBJ2-2
CASSYGSVNTGELFF
TGTGCCAGCTCGTATGGGAGTGTAAACACCGGGGAGCTGTTTTTT
>.|TRBV4-2|.|TRBJ1-2
CASSQEAGAGGYTF
TGTGCCAGCAGCCAAGAGGCAGGGGCCGGTGGCTACACCTTC
>.|TRBV10-3|.|TRBJ2-7
CAISGRDKSYEQYF
TGTGCCATCAGTGGAAGGGACAAGTCCTACGAGCAGTACTTC
>.|TRBV28|.|TRBJ1-2
CASSSFGVSYGYTF
TGTGCCAGCAGTTCGTTCGGGGTGTCTTATGGCTACACCTTC
>.|TRBV5-6|.|TRBJ2-7
CASSSDLLYEQYF
TGTGCCAGCAGTTCGGACTTACTTTACGAGCAGTACTTC
>few|TRBV7-9|TRBD1|TRBJ1-5
CASSLGSGGEQPQHF
TGTGCCAGCAGCTTAGGATCAGGGGGCGAGCAGCCCCAGCATTTT
>.|TRBV12-5|.|TRBJ1-6
CASGPHPTDSPLHF
TGTGCTAGTGGTCCCCATCCAACGGATTCACCCCTCCACTTT
>.|TRBV4-1|TRBD1|TRBJ2-7
CASSQETTGTGNYEQYF
TGCGCCAGCAGCCAAGAAACGACCGGGACAGGGAACTACGAGCAGTACTTC
>.|TRBV19|.|TRBJ1-2
CASSLAVNYGYTF
TGTGCCAGTAGCCTCGCAGTAAACTATGGCTACACCTTC
>.|TRBV12-3/TRBV12-4|.|TRBJ1-1
CASSFQGPEAFF
TGTGCCAGCAGTTTCCAGGGCCCTGAAGCTTTCTTT
>.|TRBV30|.|TRBJ1-1
CAWSVQWGRYTEAFF
TGCGCCTGGAGTGTACAATGGGGGCGGTACACTGAAGCTTTCTTT
>.|TRBV29-1|TRBD1|TRBJ2-5
CSVEGQGGETQYF
TGCAGCGTGGAGGGACAGGGTGGCGAGACCCAGTACTTC
>.|TRBV3-1/TRBV3-2|TRBD2|TRBJ2-7
CASSQVTGTSGSYEQYF
TGTGCCAGCAGCCAAGTAACCGGGACTAGCGGCTCCTACGAGCAGTACTTC
>.|TRBV19|TRBD1|TRBJ1-2
CASGDDRVRDYGYTF
TGTGCCAGTGGCGATGACAGGGTTCGAGACTATGGCTACACCTTC
>.|TRBV7-8|.|TRBJ1-5
CASSRTPSEAQPQHF
TGTGCCAGCAGCCGCACACCCTCGGAGGCTCAGCCCCAGCATTTT
>.|TRBV20-1|TRBD1|TRBJ2-7
CSASIIGQGPREQYF
TGCAGTGCTAGTATAATCGGACAGGGGCCGAGGGAGCAGTACTTC
>.|TRBV9|.|TRBJ2-3
CASSVGDSHTQYF
TGTGCCAGCAGCGTAGGGGACTCTCATACGCAGTATTTT
>.|TRBV11-3|TRBD2|TRBJ2-7
CASSSGPYLADNSYEQYF
TGTGCCAGCAGCTCCGGTCCCTATCTAGCGGATAACTCCTACGAGCAGTACTTC
>few|TRBV5-1|TRBD1|TRBJ2-7
CASSIPGTGSYEQYF
TGCGCCAGCAGCATACCCGGGACAGGGTCCTACGAGCAGTACTTC
>.|TRBV24-1|TRBD2|TRBJ2-1
CATSTSGIWDEQFF
TGTGCCACCTCGACTAGCGGGATCTGGGATGAGCAGTTCTTC
>.|TRBV10-3|.|TRBJ1-1
CAIRKRWIGDTEAFF
TGTGCCATCCGAAAAAGGTGGATAGGGGACACTGAAGCTTTCTTT
>.|TRBV5-4|TRBD2|TRBJ2-3
CATKGPGGPEGDTQYF
TGTGCCACCAAGGGTCCGGGAGGGCCCGAGGGAGATACGCAGTATTTT
>.|TRBV11-3|.|TRBJ2-5
CASSHRVQETQYF
TGTGCCAGCAGCCACAGGGTCCAAGAGACCCAGTACTTC
>.|TRBV29-1|TRBD2|TRBJ2-7
CSVEGDLASGQNSYEQYF
TGCAGCGTTGAAGGAGACTTAGCTAGCGGCCAGAACTCCTACGAGCAGTACTTC
>.|TRBV2|.|TRBJ1-5
CASRPGRSNQPQHF
TGTGCCAGCAGGCCGGGTAGAAGCAATCAGCCCCAGCATTTT